This TCR beta chain was retrieved from a study of CD8 T cells in Susac syndrome. V was cut by 3 bases and J by 7 bases, with 4 bases left in between. CDR3 length equals 10 residues. CDR1 LGHNT and CDR2 FRNRAP come from the germline V gene. This clonotype has just one count. Random hexamers were used to reverse transcribe an amount of about 0.45 to 1 ug RNA. TCRdb reanalysed the immunoSEQ multiplex PCR reads using MiXCR and keeps one entry per CDR3 protein. The sample lists hundreds of thousands of distinct CDR3 sequences, 85% occurring once. The source of this sequence is a human donor with multiple sclerosis. J is TRBJ2-7 and V is TRBV12-5; the D is unclear. The sample comprised CD8+ T cells from PBMCs. This CDR3 is CASGLPEQYF. CDR3 bases: TGTGCTAGTGGTTTACCTGAGCAGTACTTC.